The 30 T cell receptor beta chains below were found in one sample sequenced in a study of cytomegalovirus exposure and HLA in healthy donors. This PCR relied on a set of 60 Vbeta primers and 13 Jbeta primers. Some clones are missing from TCRdb's copy, which holds only in-frame ones; the method was immunoSEQ multiplex PCR. Listed are about 130,000 clones; roughly 1% falls within the top ten. What was sequenced was PBMCs. The receptor source for this set is a man younger than 30 in good health and CMV-seronegative.

This chain joins TRBV7-8 and TRBJ1-2; 8 bases are shared with TRBD1. In germline, CDR1 is SGHVS, CDR2 FQNEAQ. J gave up 4 bases and V 5 bases, and 15 bases lay outside the gene matches. The CDR3 length is 17 residues. The CDR3 sequence: CASSLPTGAFPFYGYTF. The CDR3 DNA sequence: TGTGCCAGCAGCCTCCCGACAGGGGCATTCCCCTTCTATGGCTACACCTTC. Variable domain in full (rest from reference TRBV7-8 and TRBJ1-2): GAGVSQSPRYKVAKRGQDVALRCDPISGHVSLFWYQQALGQGPEFLTYFQNEAQLDKSGLPSDRFFAERPEGSVSTLKIQRTQQEDSAVYLCASSLPTGAFPFYGYTFGSGTRLTVV.

V is TRBV7-6 and J is TRBJ1-2; 8 bases fit TRBD1. This CDR3 region has 14 residues. The germline V gene encodes CDR1 SGHVS and CDR2 FNYEAQ. The trim removed 5 bases at V and 4 bases at J, leaving 6 bases unmatched. CDR3 loop: CASSLGTGPYGYTF. CDR3 coding DNA: TGTGCCAGCAGCCTCGGGACAGGCCCCTATGGCTACACCTTC.

Remarks on this clone: Other nucleotide sequences from this sample produce the same CDR3. The chain has TRBV30 and TRBJ2-5; no clear D gene. This CDR3 is 13 amino acids long. Germline CDR1 GTSNPN, CDR2 SVGIG (reference sequence). The ends were cut back, 0 bases at V and 4 bases at J, with 9 bases in the middle. The CDR3 region is CAWSVRVRETQYF. The CDR3 DNA reads TGTGCCTGGAGTGTACGAGTAAGAGAGACCCAGTACTTC.

The V and J genes are TRBV7-9 and TRBJ1-5; D perhaps matches TRBD1 (5 bases). The CDR3 consists of 14 residues. V was clipped by 5 bases and J by 6 bases, with 14 bases between them. CDR1 and CDR2 from the germline V gene are SEHNR and FQNEAQ (reference sequence). The CDR3 protein is CASSAPGFAQPQHF. The CDR3, as DNA: TGTGCCAGCAGCGCACCAGGGTTCGCTCAGCCCCAGCATTTT.

This CDR3 is CAISVQTNNEQFF. The CDR3 DNA sequence: TGTGCCATCAGTGTGCAGACTAACAATGAGCAGTTCTTC. The rearrangement joins TRBV10-3 to TRBJ2-1, with a weak D call TRBD2 (5 bases). This CDR3 has 13 amino acids. V was pared by 4 bases and J by 5 bases, with 9 bases between. Germline-derived CDR1 and CDR2 are ENHRY and SYGVKD.

The chain joins TRBV4-2 to TRBJ2-5; 10 positions match TRBD2. The last part of the DNA fits TRBJ2-7 better; the J call may be wrong. The germline V gene encodes CDR1 LGHNA and CDR2 YNFKEQ. CDR3 length equals 14 residues. This CDR3 is CASSRSGGDYEQYF. Here the CDR3 DNA reads TGTGCCAGCAGCCGGAGCGGGGGGGACTACGAGCAGTACTTC.

The J gene is TRBJ2-5, the V gene TRBV29-1, with TRBD2 identical over 9 bases. Gene TRBJ2-7 matches the end of the DNA better, so the J call may be wrong. CDR1 and CDR2 from the germline V gene are SQVTM and ANQGSEA. The CDR3 runs to 15 residues. The CDR3 DNA follows: TGCAGCGTTGAAAAGGTAGCGGGAGCCCCCTACGAGCAGTACTTC. Translated, it gives CSVEKVAGAPYEQYF.

The V gene is TRBV6-5, the J gene TRBJ1-5; D is possibly TRBD1 (6 bases). Germline CDR1 MNHEY, CDR2 SVGAGI. The germline V and J ends were trimmed by 6 bases and 4 bases, with 13 bases remaining between them. This CDR3 has 14 residues. The CDR3 sequence is CASSPTGTNQPQHF. CDR3 nucleotide sequence: TGTGCCAGCAGCCCCACAGGGACGAATCAGCCCCAGCATTTT.

The chain combines TRBV27 with TRBJ2-5; possibly TRBD1 for D (6 bases). Germline loops: CDR1 MNHEY, CDR2 SMNVEV (reference sequence). The CDR3 extends over 15 amino acids. V lost 2 bases and J 2 bases, leaving 12 bases between the germline ends. CDR3: CASSLRRGFQETQYF. CDR3 nucleotide sequence: TGTGCCAGCAGTTTACGTAGGGGGTTTCAAGAGACCCAGTACTTC.

This chain connects TRBV4-1 to TRBJ2-7; D possibly corresponds to TRBD2 (5 bases). The germline CDR1 and CDR2 sequences are MGHRA and YSYEKL. V shed 2 bases and J shed 0 bases, with 14 bases lying between them. This CDR3 has 16 amino acids. CDR3 DNA sequence: TGCGCCAGCAGCCAACTGTTGAGCGGCAGCTCCTACGAGCAGTACTTC. Amino acid sequence: CASSQLLSGSSYEQYF.

The genes are TRBV19 and TRBJ2-7, with D possibly being TRBD2 (6 bases). V lost 1 base, J lost 0 bases, and 7 bases lay in between. The length of the CDR3 is 14 residues. CDR1 and CDR2 (germline): LNHDA, SQIVND (reference sequence). CDR3 amino acids: CASSIAGVSYEQYF. In nucleotides, the CDR3 is TGTGCCAGTAGTATAGCGGGGGTCTCCTACGAGCAGTACTTC.

The chain combines TRBV30 with TRBJ1-4; a weak D match, TRBD1 (6 bases). Germline V CDR1 and CDR2: GTSNPN, SVGIG (reference sequence). The V and J ends lost 3 bases and 3 bases respectively, with 14 bases between them. This CDR3 spans 15 amino acids. CDR3 sequence reads: CAWRGQGSANEKLFF. The CDR3 nucleotides read TGTGCCTGGAGAGGTCAGGGGAGTGCTAATGAAAAACTGTTTTTT.

The rearrangement links TRBV6-1 to TRBJ2-1; the match to TRBD2 covers 7 bases. With 3 bases clipped from V and 0 bases from J, the junction kept 5 bases outside the gene matches. The CDR3 covers 16 residues. In germline, CDR1 is MNHNS, CDR2 SASEGT. Here the CDR3 reads CASSDAGGSSYNEQFF. The CDR3 DNA reads as TGTGCCAGCAGTGATGCTGGCGGGAGCTCCTACAATGAGCAGTTCTTC.

This rearrangement joins TRBV9 to TRBJ2-2; 9 bases map to TRBD1. Germline-derived CDR1 and CDR2 are SGDLS and YYNGEE. Trimming at V came to 7 bases and at J to 4 bases, leaving 5 bases not matched to a gene. The CDR3 consists of 14 residues. CDR3 bases: TGTGCCAGCCTACGACAGGGGGGCACCGGGGAGCTGTTTTTT. Translation: CASLRQGGTGELFF.

V and J are TRBV30 and TRBJ1-2, with unresolved D. The germline gives CDR1 GTSNPN, CDR2 SVGIG (reference sequence). CDR3 length: 13 residues. V was shortened by 0 bases and J by 2 bases, with 7 bases between the two germline ends. The CDR3 region is CAWSVRGNYGYTF. Here the CDR3 DNA reads TGTGCCTGGAGTGTACGAGGGAACTATGGCTACACCTTC.

The V and J genes are TRBV19 and TRBJ2-2; 8 bases align to TRBD1. The CDR3 consists of 14 residues. CDR1 LNHDA and CDR2 SQIVND come from the germline V gene (reference sequence). V lost 2 bases and J lost 4; bases outside the gene matches: 0. For the CDR3, the DNA is TGTGCCAGTAGTATAACAGGGGGCACCGGGGAGCTGTTTTTT. Its protein product is CASSITGGTGELFF.

The V and J genes are TRBV7-6 and TRBJ2-7; a possible D gene is TRBD1 (6 bases). Between the trimmed V and J ends, which lost 1 base and 1 base, there was a span of 8 bases. The germline gives CDR1 SGHVS, CDR2 FNYEAQ. The CDR3 is 14 amino acids. The CDR3 DNA reads as TGTGCCAGCAGCTTAGATACAGGGTCCTACGAGCAGTACTTC. This translates into CASSLDTGSYEQYF.

V gene TRBV15 combines with J gene TRBJ1-5; the D gene is possibly TRBD1 (5 bases). CDR1 is LNHNV and CDR2 is YYDKDF in the germline V gene (reference sequence). Trimming left V 0 bases short and J 7 bases short, with 10 bases between. The CDR3 extends over 14 amino acids. The CDR3 sequence is CATSREGGYQPQHF. In DNA form, the CDR3 reads TGTGCCACCAGCAGAGAGGGGGGGTACCAGCCCCAGCATTTT. The whole variable domain, filled in from reference TRBV15 and TRBJ1-5, reads DAMVIQNPRYQVTQFGKPVTLSCSQTLNHNVMYWYQQKSSQAPKLLFHYYDKDFNNEADTPDNFQSRRPNTSFCFLDIRSPGLGDTAMYLCATSREGGYQPQHFGDGTRLSIL.

This CDR3 reads CATGQDNQPQHF. The CDR3 nucleotides read TGTGCCACCGGACAGGACAATCAGCCCCAGCATTTT. The V and J genes are TRBV10-3 and TRBJ1-5; 7 nucleotides agree with TRBD1. V shed 10 bases and J 3 bases; nucleotides not matched to a gene: 3. CDR1 and CDR2 (germline): ENHRY, SYGVKD. The CDR3 is 12 amino acids.

The chain links TRBV12-5 to TRBJ2-7; the match to TRBD1 covers 9 bases. This CDR3 is 15 amino acids long. CDR1 and CDR2 from the germline V gene are LGHNT and FRNRAP. The trim removed 2 bases at V and 4 bases at J, leaving 6 bases unmatched. CDR3 DNA: TGTGCTAGTGGTTTGATGGGACAGGGTAAATACGAGCAGTACTTC. Protein product: CASGLMGQGKYEQYF.

V gene TRBV27 combines with J gene TRBJ2-7, with a possible D match to TRBD2 (7 bases). This CDR3 has 17 residues. Germline V CDR1 and CDR2: MNHEY, SMNVEV (reference sequence). Trimming took off 4 bases at V and 5 bases at J, with 24 bases between the two ends. The CDR3 DNA is TGTGCCAGCAGTTCCCTAAGGGGGGGCTCTTGGGGCGACGAGCAGTACTTC. Translating gives CASSSLRGGSWGDEQYF.

The genes are TRBV9 and TRBJ2-3; perhaps TRBD2 as D (5 bases). The V gene lost 0 bases and the J gene lost 7 bases, with 9 bases spanning the gap. This CDR3 has 13 residues. Germline lookup yields CDR1 SGDLS and CDR2 YYNGEE. CDR3 sequence (DNA): TGTGCCAGCAGCGTAGATGAGGGAAATACGCAGTATTTT. This encodes CASSVDEGNTQYF.

The V and J genes are TRBV2 and TRBJ1-1, with TRBD1 as a possible D gene (5 bases). The CDR3 sequence is 15 residues long. The V gene lost 0 bases and the J gene lost 1 base, with 9 bases spanning the gap. The V gene's germline CDR1 is SNHLY and CDR2 FYNNEI. CDR3 nucleotides: TGTGCCAGCAGTGAAGCGGCCAGGGCGAACACTGAAGCTTTCTTT. Its protein product is CASSEAARANTEAFF.

This chain uses TRBV27 with TRBJ2-7, with 7 nucleotides matching TRBD1. The CDR3 length is 13 residues. Trimming took 5 bases from V and 4 from J; bases not matched to a gene: 5. Germline V lookup: CDR1 MNHEY, CDR2 SMNVEV (reference sequence). Here the CDR3 DNA reads TGTGCCAGCAGTCTAGGGACAGTATACGAGCAGTACTTC. Its protein product is CASSLGTVYEQYF.

A note on this clone: The junction does not match germline at one end; this may be a read error. V is TRBV30 and J is TRBJ2-1, with 9 positions matching TRBD2. Germline assignment: CDR1 GTSNPN and CDR2 SVGIG (reference sequence). The CDR3 contains 14 residues. The CDR3, as DNA: TGTGCCAGATACCGGACTAGCGACTACCATGAGCAGTTCTTC. Its translation: CARYRTSDYHEQFF.

The chain joins TRBV9 to TRBJ2-1; 7 nucleotides agree with TRBD2. Germline V CDR1 and CDR2: SGDLS, YYNGEE. The CDR3 runs 11 residues. V dropped 7 bases and J dropped 10; count of bases not matched to a gene: 5. The CDR3 sequence: CASGYGREQFF. As DNA, the CDR3 is TGTGCCAGCGGTTACGGGAGGGAGCAGTTCTTC.

The chain links TRBV7-9 to TRBJ1-1, with TRBD1 identical over 7 bases. The trim removed 4 bases at V and 12 bases at J, leaving 11 bases unmatched. CDR3 length equals 13 residues. Germline lookup yields CDR1 SEHNR and CDR2 FQNEAQ (reference sequence). Written as DNA, the CDR3 is TGTGCCAGCAGCTACTGGGACAGCGAGTCGTCTTTCTTT. Its translation is CASSYWDSESSFF.

The gene calls are TRBV6-1 and TRBJ2-7, with TRBD2 matching 15 bases. The CDR3 sequence is 15 residues long. Germline CDR1 and CDR2: MNHNS and SASEGT. V shed 6 bases and J 4 bases; nucleotides not matched to a gene: 4. CDR3 sequence (DNA): TGTGCCAGCAGCGGACTAGCGGGAGGGCAATACGAGCAGTACTTC. This gives the protein CASSGLAGGQYEQYF.

The J gene is TRBJ1-4, the V gene TRBV19; TRBD1 aligns across 11 bases. The trim removed 4 bases at V and 8 bases at J, leaving 6 bases unmatched. The length of the CDR3 is 15 residues. Germline CDR1 and CDR2: LNHDA and SQIVND (reference sequence). CDR3 DNA: TGTGCCAGTAGTACCTCGGACAGGGGGCAGGAAAAACTGTTTTTT. Translating it yields CASSTSDRGQEKLFF.

The CDR3 spells CASSLWGGKIYEQYF. CDR3 DNA sequence: TGTGCCAGCAGTTTATGGGGCGGGAAAATCTACGAGCAGTACTTC. The V and J genes are TRBV28 and TRBJ2-7, with D perhaps matching TRBD2 (6 bases). V was shortened by 0 bases and J by 3 bases, with 12 bases between the two germline ends. The CDR3 extends over 15 amino acids. From germline, CDR1 is MDHEN and CDR2 SYDVKM.